One T cell receptor beta chain is described in this entry. This CDR3 spans 16 amino acids. Germline CDR1 LGHDT, CDR2 YNNKEL (reference sequence). Losses at the gene ends were 4 bases for V and 7 bases for J; bases not matched to a gene: 11. RNA in amounts of roughly 0.45 to 1 ug was reverse transcribed with random hexamers. TCRdb used MiXCR to reprocess the immunoSEQ multiplex PCR reads, holding one entry per CDR3 protein. The table has about 150,000 distinct CDR3 sequences, over 85% seen once. This entry comes from a study of CD8 T cells in Susac syndrome. The source is a human donor with multiple sclerosis. This sequence joins TRBV3-1 and TRBJ2-1; 9 bases map to TRBD2. The specimen sequenced was CD4+ T cells from PBMCs. CDR3 bases: TGTGCCAGCAGCCTCAGTGCGGGGGGGCCTCTAAATGAGCAGTTCTTC. This gives the protein CASSLSAGGPLNEQFF.